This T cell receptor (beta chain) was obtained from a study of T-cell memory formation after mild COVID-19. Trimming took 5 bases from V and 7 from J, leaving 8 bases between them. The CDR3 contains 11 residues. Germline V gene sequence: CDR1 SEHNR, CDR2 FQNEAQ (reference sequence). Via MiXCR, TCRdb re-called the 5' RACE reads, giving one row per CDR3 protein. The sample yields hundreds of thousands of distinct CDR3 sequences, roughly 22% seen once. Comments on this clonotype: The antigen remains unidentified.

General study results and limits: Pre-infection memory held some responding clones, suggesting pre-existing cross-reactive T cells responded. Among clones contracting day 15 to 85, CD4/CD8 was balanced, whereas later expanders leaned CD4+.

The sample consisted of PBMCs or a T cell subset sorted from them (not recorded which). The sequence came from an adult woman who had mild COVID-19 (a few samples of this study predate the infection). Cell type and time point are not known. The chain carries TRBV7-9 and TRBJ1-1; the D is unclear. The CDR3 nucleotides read TGTGCCAGCAGCATACCCAGTGAAGCTTTCTTT. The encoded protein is CASSIPSEAFF.